This record looks at one T cell receptor beta chain sequence and its context. What it binds is not known. Deletions cut 0 bases from V and 2 bases from J, with 9 bases between. This CDR3 has 14 residues. Germline V gives CDR1 SGDLS, CDR2 YYNGEE. This sample was taken from a study of human T cells and chemical hapten exposure. Findings of the study overall: Compared to controls, expanded TCRs made significantly more large clusters of similar CDR3s.

In TCRdb, the RACE reads were re-called with MiXCR into one record per CDR3 protein. The sample lists roughly 69,000 distinct CDR3 sequences; approximately 9.9% were seen once. Time point meaning: patch test 3, about 24 weeks after DPC sensitization. Regarding treatment: therapeutic diphenylcyclopropenone sensitization with weekly scalp DPC. The material was whole blood, obtained in connection with sensitization to the hapten diphenylcyclopropenone (DPC). This sequence was found in a woman aged 25 to 45 with alopecia areata. Some clones in this sample may be carry-over from other donors' samples. This chain uses TRBV9 with TRBJ2-7; D is undetermined. The DNA for the CDR3 is TGTGCCAGCAGCGTAGATTCGAGAACCTACGAGCAGTACTTC. Its protein is CASSVDSRTYEQYF. Full variable domain (missing parts from reference TRBV9 and TRBJ2-7): DSGVTQTPKHLITATGQRVTLRCSPRSGDLSVYWYQQSLDQGLQFLIQYYNGEERAKGNILERFSAQQFPDLHSELNLSSLELGDSALYFCASSVDSRTYEQYFGPGTRLTVT.